What follows are 14 T cell receptor beta chains derived from one specimen sequenced in a study of blood T cell repertoires in COVID-19. The protocol was immunoSEQ multiplex PCR, while the TCRdb copy is restricted to in-frame clones and leaves out a portion. Among just over 300,000 clones listed, about 85% were seen once. The material sequenced was peripheral blood. Every receptor here comes from a man between 18 and 29 years old with active or convalescent COVID-19.

The chain has TRBV6-1 and TRBJ1-2; no reliable D call. The CDR3 is made up of 14 amino acids. Germline loops: CDR1 MNHNS, CDR2 SASEGT. Deletions cut 1 base from V and 7 bases from J, with 13 bases between. CDR3 coding DNA: TGTGCCAGCAGTGAAGACCGGGAAGGGTTTGGCTACACCTTC. Amino acids: CASSEDREGFGYTF.

This chain links TRBV28 with TRBJ1-2; 8 bases line up with TRBD1. From germline, CDR1 is MDHEN and CDR2 SYDVKM. The CDR3 sequence is 13 residues long. The V gene end was trimmed by 7 bases and the J gene end by 7 bases; junction bases not matched to a gene: 8. CDR3: CASNPLDRAGYTF. The CDR3 DNA reads TGTGCCAGCAACCCCCTGGACAGGGCTGGCTACACCTTC.

The V call is TRBV20-1, the J call TRBJ2-7; tentatively, D is TRBD2 (5 bases). The V and J ends lost 7 bases and 4 bases respectively, with 11 bases between them. CDR1 is DFQATT, CDR2 SNEGSKA, per germline (reference sequence). CDR3 size: 11 residues. The CDR3 sequence: CSGYGVYEQYF. The CDR3 DNA reads as TGCAGTGGCTACGGGGTTTACGAGCAGTACTTC.

As to this clone: The same CDR3 also results from other DNA sequences found in this sample. V and J are TRBV27 and TRBJ2-7, with 8 bases lining up with TRBD1. J lost 1 base, V lost 4 bases, and 6 bases had no gene match. This CDR3 is built from 15 residues. Germline lookup yields CDR1 MNHEY and CDR2 SMNVEV (reference sequence). The CDR3 region has the DNA TGTGCCAGCAGTTCCCCCGGACAGGGTTCCTACGAGCAGTACTTC. It encodes CASSSPGQGSYEQYF.

The CDR3 DNA is TGTGCCAGCAGCCCTCTCTCCCAGATTGGAAACACCATATATTTT. This codes for CASSPLSQIGNTIYF. This chain uses TRBV7-9 with TRBJ1-3; D call uncertain. Per germline, CDR1 SEHNR and CDR2 FQNEAQ (reference sequence). V was cut by 5 bases and J by 3 bases, with 14 bases left in between. The CDR3 length is 15 residues.

The chain joins TRBV5-1 to TRBJ2-3; 11 bases agree with TRBD2. The CDR3 totals 16 residues. The germline V gene encodes CDR1 SGHRS and CDR2 YFSETQ. V was pared by 2 bases and J by 3 bases, with 5 bases of the junction left unmatched. The CDR3 sequence: CASSLIAGGLTDTQYF. The CDR3 DNA reads TGCGCCAGCAGCTTAATAGCGGGGGGGCTTACAGATACGCAGTATTTT. The whole variable domain, remainder taken from reference TRBV5-1 and TRBJ2-3, is KAGVTQTPRYLIKTRGQQVTLSCSPISGHRSVSWYQQTPGQGLQFLFEYFSETQRNKGNFPGRFSGRQFSNSRSEMNVSTLELGDSALYLCASSLIAGGLTDTQYFGPGTRLTVL.

The rearrangement joins TRBV19 to TRBJ2-7; a weak D match, TRBD1 (6 bases). CDR3 length: 14 residues. CDR1 LNHDA and CDR2 SQIVND come from the germline V gene (reference sequence). V shed 4 bases and J shed 2 bases, with 12 bases lying between them. Here the CDR3 DNA reads TGTGCCAGTAGTAGGACAGTATGGACCTACGAGCAGTACTTC. It encodes CASSRTVWTYEQYF.

The gene calls are TRBV4-3 and TRBJ2-7; D perhaps matches TRBD2 (6 bases). Trimming left V 1 base short and J 1 base short, with 14 bases between. Germline-derived CDR1 and CDR2 are LGHNA and YSLEER. This CDR3 is built from 16 residues. The CDR3 DNA reads as TGCGCCAGCAGCCAAGGGCGTGGGGGGAGGTCCTACGAGCAGTACTTC. This codes for CASSQGRGGRSYEQYF.

This sequence joins TRBV5-6 and TRBJ1-6, with 7 bases that match TRBD1. Germline assignment: CDR1 SGHDT and CDR2 YYEEEE. There are 17 residues in the CDR3. After removal of 4 bases from V and 9 bases from J, the junction contained 16 bases not matched to a gene. As DNA, the CDR3 is TGTGCCAGCAGCATTACCGAACCTGGGACAGCGGCTTCACCCCTCCACTTT. Protein: CASSITEPGTAASPLHF.

This clone appeared once. CDR3 sequence (DNA): TGTGCCAGCAGACAGCTCTATAGCAATCAGCCCCAGCATTTT. Amino acid sequence: CASRQLYSNQPQHF. V is TRBV6-5 and J is TRBJ1-5, with no clear D. The CDR3 contains 14 residues. Germline CDR1 and CDR2: MNHEY and SVGAGI. Trimming left V 6 bases short and J 0 bases short, with 9 bases between.

This chain connects TRBV3-1 (or the pseudogene TRBV3-2) to TRBJ2-1, with TRBD2 matching over 12 bases. V was clipped by 7 bases and J by 8 bases; unmatched bases: 12. From germline, CDR1 is LGHDT and CDR2 YNNKEL (reference sequence). CDR3 size: 16 residues. The CDR3: CASTAFGLAGTHEQFF. The CDR3 DNA reads TGTGCCAGCACCGCATTCGGACTAGCGGGAACCCATGAGCAGTTCTTC.

The gene calls are TRBV7-2 and TRBJ2-1, with 9 bases identical to TRBD2. CDR1 and CDR2 from the germline V gene are SGHTA and FQGNSA. This CDR3 spans 15 amino acids. With 5 bases clipped from V and 1 base from J, the junction kept 3 bases outside the gene matches. This CDR3 is CASSRLAGSYNEQFF. CDR3 nucleotide sequence: TGTGCCAGCAGCCGTCTAGCGGGGTCCTACAATGAGCAGTTCTTC.

Only a few counts were recorded for this clone. This chain uses TRBV27 with TRBJ2-5; maybe TRBD2 (5 bases). The germline V gene has CDR1 MNHEY and CDR2 SMNVEV (reference sequence). This CDR3 region has 14 residues. V lost 6 bases to trimming and J lost 5 bases, with 16 bases between them. The CDR3 loop is CASSRKMGVETQYF. In DNA form, the CDR3 reads TGTGCCAGCAGCCGCAAAATGGGAGTCGAGACCCAGTACTTC.

V and J are TRBV10-3 and TRBJ2-1, with a tentative D call TRBD1 (5 bases). This CDR3 has 14 residues. Trimming took off 3 bases at V and 0 bases at J, with 6 bases between the two ends. Germline CDR1 reads ENHRY; CDR2 reads SYGVKD. CDR3 loop: CAISEDSSYNEQFF. The CDR3 bases are TGTGCCATCAGTGAAGACAGCTCCTACAATGAGCAGTTCTTC.